This TCR beta chain came from a study of blood T cell repertoires in COVID-19. Study as a whole: In each case, the material was cDNA or gDNA derived from T cells, B-cell-depleted T cells, or PBMCs.

Between the trimmed V and J ends, which lost 5 bases and 3 bases, there was a span of 4 bases. The CDR3 length is 12 residues. Germline values: CDR1 SGHVS, CDR2 FQNEAQ. The authors' processing: For nucleated cells, counts were estimated from reference gene primer amplification. Profiled with immunoSEQ multiplex PCR; TCRdb holds only in-frame clones, not every one. The DNA gave D and trimming, while V, J and clone size come from that table. The sample has around 200,000 clones, roughly nine tenths seen once. J is TRBJ2-2 and V is TRBV7-8, with unresolved D. The sequenced sample was peripheral blood. This TCR was sampled from a man between 65 and 85 years old with active or convalescent COVID-19. The CDR3, as DNA: TGTGCCAGCAGCCCATACACCGGGGAGCTGTTTTTT. Translating it yields CASSPYTGELFF.